This entry describes one T cell receptor (beta chain). In this CDR3 the conserved last residue, phenylalanine or tryptophan, is missing, so a read error is likely. V dropped 3 bases and J dropped 2; count of bases not matched to a gene: 8. Looked up from germline, CDR1 is SGHNT and CDR2 is YYREEE (reference sequence). The CDR3 runs to 15 residues. Scientists recovered RNA and DNA together from around 20-30 mg of unsorted bulk tissue. The sample comes from a study of tumor-infiltrating lymphocytes in primary liver carcinoma. A constant-region primer served to make TCR beta cDNA from about 500 ng total RNA. Three nested multiplex PCR rounds, a slightly modified ARM-PCR, produced the libraries for TCR beta. TRBV1-TRBV30 forward primers paired with a C-beta reverse primer were used in the first two PCR rounds, which ran approximately 10 cycles each. TCRdb redid the calling of the multiplex PCR reads with MiXCR, one entry per CDR3 protein. This table has about 44,000 distinct CDR3 sequences, about 80% appearing once.

This chain connects TRBV5-4 to TRBJ2-7; 7 positions agree with TRBD2. The sample consisted of liver tumor tissue from sampling region 3. The subset: tumor region T3, left-lateral pole. This clonotype originated in a man aged 40-55 years with primary liver carcinoma and hepatitis B virus infection. This CDR3 reads CASSWGRGVTYEQYL. CDR3 bases: TGTGCCAGCAGCTGGGGACGGGGGGTAACCTACGAGCAGTACCTC.